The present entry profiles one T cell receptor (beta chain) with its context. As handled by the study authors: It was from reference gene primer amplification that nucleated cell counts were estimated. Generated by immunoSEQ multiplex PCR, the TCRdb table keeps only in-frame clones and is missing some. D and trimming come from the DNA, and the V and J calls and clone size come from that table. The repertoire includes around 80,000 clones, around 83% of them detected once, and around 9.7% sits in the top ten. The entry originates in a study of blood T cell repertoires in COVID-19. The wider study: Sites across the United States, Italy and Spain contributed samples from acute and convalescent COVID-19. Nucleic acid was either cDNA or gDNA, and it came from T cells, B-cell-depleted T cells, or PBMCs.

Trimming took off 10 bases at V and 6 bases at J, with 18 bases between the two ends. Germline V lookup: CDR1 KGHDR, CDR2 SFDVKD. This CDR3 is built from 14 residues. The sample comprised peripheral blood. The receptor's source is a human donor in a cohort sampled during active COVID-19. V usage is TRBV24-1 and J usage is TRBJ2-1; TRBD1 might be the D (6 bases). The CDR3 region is CATRTGKGSNEQFF. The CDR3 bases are TGTGCCACGAGAACAGGGAAAGGGTCCAATGAGCAGTTCTTC.